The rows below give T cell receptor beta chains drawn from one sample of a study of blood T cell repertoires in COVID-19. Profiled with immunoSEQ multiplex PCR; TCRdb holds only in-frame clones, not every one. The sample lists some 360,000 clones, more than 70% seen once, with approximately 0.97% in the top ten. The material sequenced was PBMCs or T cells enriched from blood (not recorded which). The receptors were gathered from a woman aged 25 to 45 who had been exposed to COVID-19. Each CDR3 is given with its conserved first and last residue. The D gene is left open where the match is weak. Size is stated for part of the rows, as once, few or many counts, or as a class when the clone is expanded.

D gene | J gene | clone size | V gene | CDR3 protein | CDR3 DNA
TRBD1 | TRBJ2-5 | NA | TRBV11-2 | CASSSRTGRETQYF | TGTGCCAGCAGCTCGAGGACAGGGCGGGAGACCCAGTACTTC
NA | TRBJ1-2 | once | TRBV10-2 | CASSELRGYGYTF | TGCGCCAGCAGTGAGCTCAGGGGCTATGGCTACACCTTC
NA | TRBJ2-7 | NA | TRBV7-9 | CASSLGGPYEQYF | TGTGCCAGCAGCTTAGGGGGGCCCTACGAGCAGTACTTC
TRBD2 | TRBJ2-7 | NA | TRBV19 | CASSNELGLASNEQYF | TGTGCCAGTAGCAATGAACTGGGACTAGCCTCAAACGAGCAGTACTTC
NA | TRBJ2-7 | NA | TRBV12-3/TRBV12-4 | CASSLVDEQYF | TGTGCCAGCAGTTTAGTAGACGAGCAGTACTTC
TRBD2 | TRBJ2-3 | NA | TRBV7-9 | CASSKAGGNTDTQYF | TGTGCCAGCAGCAAAGCGGGGGGGAACACAGATACGCAGTATTTT
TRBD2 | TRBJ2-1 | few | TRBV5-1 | CASSFLAGGENEQFF | TGCGCCAGCAGCTTCTTAGCGGGAGGTGAAAATGAGCAGTTCTTC
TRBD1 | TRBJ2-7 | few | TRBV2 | CASSDGTGYQEQYF | TGTGCCAGCAGTGACGGGACAGGTTACCAGGAGCAGTACTTC
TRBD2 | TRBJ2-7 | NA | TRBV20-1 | CSASAGTSGYEQYF | TGCAGTGCTAGTGCCGGGACTAGCGGCTACGAGCAGTACTTC
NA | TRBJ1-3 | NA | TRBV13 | CASSLTVASGNTIYF | TGTGCCAGCAGCTTGACAGTGGCAAGTGGAAACACCATATATTTT
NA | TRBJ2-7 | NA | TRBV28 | CASQGHRLYEQYF | TGTGCCAGTCAGGGACACCGGCTCTACGAGCAGTACTTC
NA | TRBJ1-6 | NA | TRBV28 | CASVPGSSYNLPLHF | TGTGCCAGTGTCCCGGGGAGCTCCTATAATTTACCCCTCCACTTT
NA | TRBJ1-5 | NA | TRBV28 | CASSVQGSEDQPQHF | TGTGCCAGCAGTGTCCAGGGGAGCGAGGATCAGCCCCAGCATTTT
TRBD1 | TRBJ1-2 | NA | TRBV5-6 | CASSYLQGANYGYTF | TGTGCCAGCAGTTACCTCCAGGGGGCTAACTATGGCTACACCTTC
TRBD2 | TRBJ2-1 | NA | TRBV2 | CASSGLAGRHNEQFF | TGTGCCAGCAGCGGACTAGCGGGAAGACACAATGAGCAGTTCTTC
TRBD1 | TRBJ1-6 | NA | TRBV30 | CAWATGDSSPLHF | TGTGCCTGGGCGACAGGGGACTCTTCACCCCTCCACTTT
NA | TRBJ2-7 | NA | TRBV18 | CASSPAGLGNEQYF | TGTGCCAGCTCACCAGCGGGGTTGGGTAACGAGCAGTACTTC
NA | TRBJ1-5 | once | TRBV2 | CASSEGTDSNQPQHF | TGTGCCAGCAGTGAAGGGACAGATAGCAATCAGCCCCAGCATTTT
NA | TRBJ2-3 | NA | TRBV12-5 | CASGLPTTGEDTQYF | TGTGCTAGTGGTTTACCCACTACCGGGGAGGATACGCAGTATTTT
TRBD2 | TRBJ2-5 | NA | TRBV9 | CASSAGTSGQETQYF | TGTGCCAGCAGCGCGGGGACTAGCGGCCAAGAGACCCAGTACTTC
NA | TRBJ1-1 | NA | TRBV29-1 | CSSGNTEAFF | TGCAGCTCCGGTAACACTGAAGCTTTCTTT
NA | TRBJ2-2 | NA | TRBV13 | CASSVGPMLTGELFF | TGTGCAAGTTCAGTGGGCCCCATGTTAACCGGGGAGCTGTTTTTT
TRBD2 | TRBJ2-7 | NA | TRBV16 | CASSRAGNSYEQYF | TGTGCCAGCAGCCGAGCGGGGAACTCCTACGAGCAGTACTTC